The clone carrying this TCR beta chain was counted ten times or more. The CDR3 contains 15 residues. V was clipped by 0 bases and J by 3 bases; unmatched bases: 1. The entry originates in a study of HIV-infected children after antiretroviral therapy interruption. Overall study context: Median age was about 10 years (interruption) and around 8 years (continuous).

A 3' RACE protocol on RNA, with unique molecular identifiers, produced the TCR library. Via MiXCR, TCRdb re-called the 3' RACE reads, giving one row per CDR3 protein. Here the sample spans about 86,000 distinct CDR3 sequences, around 6.9% being singletons. Treatment indicated: PENTA 11 planned treatment interruption arm or continuous ART arm. At least 24 weeks of at least three-drug ART, in children 2 to 15 years. Naive CD4+ CD45RA+ CD45RO- T cells were sorted from thawed PBMCs. The chain is built from TRBV12-3 or TRBV12-4 and TRBJ1-1; TRBD1 matches at 10 bases. This sequence originates from a pool of human donors with HIV. The sequencing here drew on CD45RA+ CD4+ T cells from PBMCs, pooled from several time points, taken from a donor given antiretroviral therapy, either interrupted or continuous. Subset specified: naive CD4+ CD45RA+ CD45RO- T cells. The CDR3 nucleotides are TGTGCCAGCAGTTTAGCGGACAGGGGGGACACTGAAGCTTTCTTT. This translates into CASSLADRGDTEAFF.